The clone carrying this TCR beta chain has at least ten counts. The target antigen is unknown. This specimen belongs to a study of T cell repertoires in cytomegalovirus infection. Study-level background: Public signatures in TCR beta pointed to CMV infection and matching HLA type.

Trimming stripped 7 bases from V and 2 bases from J, with 11 bases between. Germline CDR1 and CDR2: SQVTM and ANQGSEA. This CDR3 spans 12 amino acids. Findings and limits, study-wide: Carriers of CMV and the relevant HLA type were discriminated by public TCR beta frequency. HLA-C-restricted TCR beta clonotypes specific for CMV led the ex vivo response.

TCRdb re-called the reads with MiXCR, one entry per CDR3 protein. Of hundreds of thousands of distinct CDR3 sequences listed, around 6.6% are singletons. Sequencing was carried out using PBMCs. The clonotype originates from a human donor in good health (CMV status not recorded). Some clones in this sample may be carry-over from other donors' samples. The V and J genes are TRBV29-1 and TRBJ2-5; D is ambiguous. The CDR3 DNA reads TGCAGCGCCACGGACGGACAAGAGACCCAGTACTTC. Translating gives CSATDGQETQYF.